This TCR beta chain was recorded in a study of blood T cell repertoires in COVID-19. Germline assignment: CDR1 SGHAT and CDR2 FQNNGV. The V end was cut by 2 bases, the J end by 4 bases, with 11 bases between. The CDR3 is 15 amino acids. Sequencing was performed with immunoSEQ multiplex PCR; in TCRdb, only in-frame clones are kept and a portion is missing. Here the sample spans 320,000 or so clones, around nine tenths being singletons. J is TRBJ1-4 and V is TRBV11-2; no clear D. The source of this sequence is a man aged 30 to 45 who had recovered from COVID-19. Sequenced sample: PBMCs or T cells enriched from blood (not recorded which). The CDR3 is CASSLRTRFNEKLFF. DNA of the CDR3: TGTGCCAGCAGCTTAAGGACTAGATTTAATGAAAAACTGTTTTTT. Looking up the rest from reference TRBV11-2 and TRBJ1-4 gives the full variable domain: EAGVAQSPRYKIIEKRQSVAFWCNPISGHATLYWYQQILGQGPKLLIQFQNNGVVDDSQLPKDRFSAERLKGVDSTLKIQPAKLEDSAVYLCASSLRTRFNEKLFFGSGTQLSVL.